This TCR beta chain appears in the sequencing data of a study of T cell responses to AZD1222 COVID-19 vaccine. Germline V gene sequence: CDR1 KGHDR, CDR2 SFDVKD. The CDR3 covers 12 residues. V lost 0 bases and J lost 7, with 6 bases in between. About this clone itself: Its antigen is unknown.

Assay used: immunoSEQ multiplex PCR; TCRdb lists only in-frame clones, some missing. The sample has around 140,000 clones, more than 85% seen once. General observations from the study: A mostly white British donor set with more females was recruited, and clonal diversity was possibly underestimated. Vaccination with two AZD1222 doses was followed by a rise in Spike-specific TCR breadth and depth. No repertoire was sampled before or during the peak T cell response, only after it. Spike was spanned by vaccine-associated CD4 TCRs, with dominance at 160-218 and 743-854.

The sequenced sample was peripheral blood, obtained on day 0 of AZD1222 vaccination. This chain uses TRBV24-1 with TRBJ2-7; D possibly corresponds to TRBD2 (5 bases). This receptor was taken from an adult in good health. CDR3 bases: TGTGCCACCAGTGATTTGGGGAGAGAGCAGTACTTC. Residues: CATSDLGREQYF.